The rows below give T cell receptor beta chains drawn from one sample of a study of blood T cell repertoires in COVID-19. Sequencing used immunoSEQ multiplex PCR; TCRdb keeps in-frame clones, though not all of them. The table lists under 200,000 clones, 85% to 95% of them singletons, with approximately 0.48% in the top ten. Sequencing input: peripheral blood. The receptors were gathered from a man over 45 with acute or convalescent COVID-19. The CDR3 runs from the conserved cysteine through the conserved F or W. Fields, in order: J gene, V gene, D gene, clone size, CDR3 DNA, CDR3 protein. The D gene is left open where the match is weak. For some rows the clone size is stated as once, few or many, or as a class when expanded; others skip it.

TRBJ2-7,TRBV10-1,-,-,TGCGCCAGCAGTGAGGGTGTGGGGCTGGGCGAGCAGTACTTC,CASSEGVGLGEQYF
TRBJ2-5,TRBV3-1/TRBV3-2,TRBD2,-,TGTGCCAGCAGCAATTTTCTCCGGGGGGAAGCCCAAGAGACCCAGTACTTC,CASSNFLRGEAQETQYF
TRBJ1-6,TRBV2,TRBD1,-,TGTGCCAGCAGAACCGGGACAGGGAATTCACCCCTCCACTTT,CASRTGTGNSPLHF
TRBJ1-2,TRBV7-9,TRBD1,few,TGTGCCAGCAGCAAAACAGGGGCCGGCTACACCTTC,CASSKTGAGYTF
TRBJ2-7,TRBV23-1,-,-,TGCGCCAGCACACACGCCAGAATGGGAGTGGGTGAGCAGTACTTC,CASTHARMGVGEQYF
TRBJ1-3,TRBV28,TRBD1,-,TGTGCCAGCAGTGACTGGGGCAGGGGGCTAGGAAACACCATATATTTT,CASSDWGRGLGNTIYF
TRBJ2-7,TRBV28,-,-,TGTGCCAGCAGTTTGGTACTCGGCTACGAGCAGTACTTC,CASSLVLGYEQYF
TRBJ2-5,TRBV30,TRBD2,-,TGTGCCCATGTCCCGGGGGGGCCCGGGGAGACCCAGTACTTC,CAHVPGGPGETQYF
TRBJ2-1,TRBV7-2,TRBD1,few,TGTGCCAGCAGCTTAGGGGGGACAGGGGGTTACAATGAGCAGTTCTTC,CASSLGGTGGYNEQFF
TRBJ1-2,TRBV9,-,-,TGTGCCAGCAGCGCAGGGGATCGTGGCTACACCTTC,CASSAGDRGYTF
TRBJ2-1,TRBV28,-,-,TGTGCCAGCAGTTCAGACAGTGCCCATGAGCAGTTCTTC,CASSSDSAHEQFF
TRBJ2-1,TRBV24-1,TRBD2,-,TGTGCCACCAGTGACTATGGGACTAGCGCGAAAGGTGAGCAGTTCTTC,CATSDYGTSAKGEQFF